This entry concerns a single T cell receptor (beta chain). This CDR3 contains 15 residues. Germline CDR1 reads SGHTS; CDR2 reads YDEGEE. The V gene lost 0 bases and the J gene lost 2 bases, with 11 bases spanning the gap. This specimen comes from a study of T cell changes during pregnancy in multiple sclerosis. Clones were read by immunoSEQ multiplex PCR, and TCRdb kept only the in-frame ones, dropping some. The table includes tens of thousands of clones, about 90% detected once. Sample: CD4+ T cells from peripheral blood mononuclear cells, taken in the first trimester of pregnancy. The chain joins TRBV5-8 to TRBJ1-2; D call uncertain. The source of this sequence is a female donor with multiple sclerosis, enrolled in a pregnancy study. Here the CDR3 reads CASSLGPTGNYGYTF. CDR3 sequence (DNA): TGTGCCAGCAGCTTGGGGCCGACTGGCAACTATGGCTACACCTTC.